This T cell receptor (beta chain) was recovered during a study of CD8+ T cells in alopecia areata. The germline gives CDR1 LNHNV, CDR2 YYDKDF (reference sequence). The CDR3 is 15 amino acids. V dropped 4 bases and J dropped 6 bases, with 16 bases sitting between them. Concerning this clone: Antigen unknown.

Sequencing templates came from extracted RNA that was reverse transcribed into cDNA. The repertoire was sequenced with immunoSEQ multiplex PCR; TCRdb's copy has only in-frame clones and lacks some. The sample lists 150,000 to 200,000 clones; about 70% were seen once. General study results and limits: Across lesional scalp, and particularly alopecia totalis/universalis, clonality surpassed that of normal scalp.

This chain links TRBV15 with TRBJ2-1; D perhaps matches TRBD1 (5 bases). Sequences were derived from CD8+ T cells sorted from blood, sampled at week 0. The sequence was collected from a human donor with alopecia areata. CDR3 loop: CATSMDQGMFNEQFF. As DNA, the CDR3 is TGTGCCACCAGCATGGACCAGGGAATGTTCAATGAGCAGTTCTTC. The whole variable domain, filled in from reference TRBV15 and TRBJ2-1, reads DAMVIQNPRYQVTQFGKPVTLSCSQTLNHNVMYWYQQKSSQAPKLLFHYYDKDFNNEADTPDNFQSRRPNTSFCFLDIRSPGLGDTAMYLCATSMDQGMFNEQFFGPGTRLTVL.